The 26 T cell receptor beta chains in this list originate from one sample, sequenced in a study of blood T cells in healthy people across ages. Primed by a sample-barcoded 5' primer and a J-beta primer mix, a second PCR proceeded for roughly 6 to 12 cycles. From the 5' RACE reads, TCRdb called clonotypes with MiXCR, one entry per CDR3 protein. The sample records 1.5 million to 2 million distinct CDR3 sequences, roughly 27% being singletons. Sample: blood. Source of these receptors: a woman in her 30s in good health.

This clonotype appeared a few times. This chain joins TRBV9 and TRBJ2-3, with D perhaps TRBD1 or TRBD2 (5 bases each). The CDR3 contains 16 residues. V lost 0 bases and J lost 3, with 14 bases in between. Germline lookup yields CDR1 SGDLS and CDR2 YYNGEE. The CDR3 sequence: CASSVAGTRATDTQYF. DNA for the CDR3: TGTGCCAGCAGCGTAGCTGGGACCCGGGCGACAGATACGCAGTATTTT.

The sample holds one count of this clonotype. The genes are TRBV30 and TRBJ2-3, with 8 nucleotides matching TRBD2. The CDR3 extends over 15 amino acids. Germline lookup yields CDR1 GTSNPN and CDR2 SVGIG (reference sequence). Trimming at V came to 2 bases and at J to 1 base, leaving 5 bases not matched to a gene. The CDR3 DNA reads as TGTGCCTGGAGTCTGAGGCGGGGGGGCACAGATACGCAGTATTTT. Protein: CAWSLRRGGTDTQYF.

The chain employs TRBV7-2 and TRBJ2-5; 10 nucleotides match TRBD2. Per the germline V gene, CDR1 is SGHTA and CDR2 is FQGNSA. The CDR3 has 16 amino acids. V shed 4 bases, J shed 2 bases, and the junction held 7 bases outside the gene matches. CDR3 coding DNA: TGTGCCAGCAGCTCGCCTTCACTAGCGGGACAAGAGACCCAGTACTTC. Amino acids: CASSSPSLAGQETQYF.

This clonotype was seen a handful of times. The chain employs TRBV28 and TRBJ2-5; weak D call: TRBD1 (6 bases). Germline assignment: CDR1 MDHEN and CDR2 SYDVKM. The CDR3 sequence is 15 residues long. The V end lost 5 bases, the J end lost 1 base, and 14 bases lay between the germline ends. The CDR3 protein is CASSPILDSQETQYF. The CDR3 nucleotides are TGTGCCAGCAGTCCCATTCTGGACAGCCAAGAGACCCAGTACTTC.

The CDR3: CASSQDRGRPQHF. The CDR3 DNA reads TGTGCCAGCAGCCAAGACAGGGGGCGACCCCAGCATTTT. The chain has TRBV4-2 and TRBJ1-5; TRBD1 aligns across 8 bases. Trimming removed 0 bases from V and 10 bases from J; junction bases left unmatched: 2. This CDR3 has 13 residues. Germline V gives CDR1 LGHNA, CDR2 YNFKEQ.

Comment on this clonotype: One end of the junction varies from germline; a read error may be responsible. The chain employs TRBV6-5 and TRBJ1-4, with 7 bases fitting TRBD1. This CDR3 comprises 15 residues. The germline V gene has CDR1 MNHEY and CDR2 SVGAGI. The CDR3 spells CGSSYSGTDNEKLFF. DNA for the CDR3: TGCGGCAGCAGTTACTCGGGGACAGATAATGAAAAACTGTTTTTT.

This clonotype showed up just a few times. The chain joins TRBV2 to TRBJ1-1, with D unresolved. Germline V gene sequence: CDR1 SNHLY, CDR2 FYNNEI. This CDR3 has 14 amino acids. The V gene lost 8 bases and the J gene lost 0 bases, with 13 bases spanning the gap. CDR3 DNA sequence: TGTGCCAGCGTTGCGGACGGGATGAACACTGAAGCTTTCTTT. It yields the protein CASVADGMNTEAFF.

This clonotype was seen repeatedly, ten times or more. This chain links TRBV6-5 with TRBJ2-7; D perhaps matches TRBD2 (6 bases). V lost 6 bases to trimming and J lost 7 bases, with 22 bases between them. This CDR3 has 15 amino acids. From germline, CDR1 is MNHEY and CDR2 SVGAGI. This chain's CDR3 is CASSRDGGLSREQYF. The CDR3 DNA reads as TGTGCCAGCAGCCGAGACGGGGGTCTCTCTCGGGAGCAGTACTTC.

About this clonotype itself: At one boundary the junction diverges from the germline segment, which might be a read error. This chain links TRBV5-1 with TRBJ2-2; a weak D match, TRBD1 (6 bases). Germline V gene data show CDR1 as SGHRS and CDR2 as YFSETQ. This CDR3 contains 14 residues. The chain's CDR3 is CASSLAQGYGERFF. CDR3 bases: TGCGCCAGCAGCTTGGCACAGGGCTACGGGGAGCGGTTTTTT.

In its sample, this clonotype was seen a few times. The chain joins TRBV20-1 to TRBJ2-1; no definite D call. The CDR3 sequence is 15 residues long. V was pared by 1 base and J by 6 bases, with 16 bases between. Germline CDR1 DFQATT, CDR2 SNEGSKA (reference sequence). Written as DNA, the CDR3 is TGCAGTGCTAGAGGTGCGGCTAGAAGAGGCAATGAGCAGTTCTTC. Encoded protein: CSARGAARRGNEQFF.

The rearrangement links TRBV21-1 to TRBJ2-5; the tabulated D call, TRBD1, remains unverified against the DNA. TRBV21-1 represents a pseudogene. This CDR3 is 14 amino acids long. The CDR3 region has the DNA TGTGCCAGAGAATCGGGACGTGTGCAAGAGACCCAGTACTTC. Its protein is CARESGRVQETQYF.

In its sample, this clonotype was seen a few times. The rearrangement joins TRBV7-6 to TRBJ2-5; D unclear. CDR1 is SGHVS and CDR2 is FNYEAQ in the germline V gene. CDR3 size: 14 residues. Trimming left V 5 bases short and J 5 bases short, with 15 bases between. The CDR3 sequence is CASSEALGRETQYF. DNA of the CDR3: TGTGCCAGCAGCGAGGCGCTTGGGCGGGAGACCCAGTACTTC.

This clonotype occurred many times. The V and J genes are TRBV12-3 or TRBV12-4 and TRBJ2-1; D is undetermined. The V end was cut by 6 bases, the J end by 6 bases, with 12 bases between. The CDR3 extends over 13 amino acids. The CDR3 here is CASSLSRSNEQFF. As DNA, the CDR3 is TGTGCCAGCAGCTTATCAAGGAGCAATGAGCAGTTCTTC.

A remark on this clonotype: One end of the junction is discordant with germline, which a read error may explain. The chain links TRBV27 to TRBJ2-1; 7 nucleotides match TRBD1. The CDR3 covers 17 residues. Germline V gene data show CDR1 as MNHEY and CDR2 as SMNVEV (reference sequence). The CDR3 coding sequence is TGTGCCAGCAGACCGCCCCCCACGGGACAGCTCTACAATGAGCACTTCTTC. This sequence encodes CASRPPPTGQLYNEHFF.

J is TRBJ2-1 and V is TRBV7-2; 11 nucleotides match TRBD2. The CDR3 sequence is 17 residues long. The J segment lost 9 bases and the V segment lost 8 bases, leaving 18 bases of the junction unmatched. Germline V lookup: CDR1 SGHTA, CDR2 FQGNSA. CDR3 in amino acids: CASCRSSSGGLFLEQFF. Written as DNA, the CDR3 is TGTGCCAGCTGCCGATCCTCTAGCGGGGGGCTCTTTCTTGAGCAGTTCTTC.

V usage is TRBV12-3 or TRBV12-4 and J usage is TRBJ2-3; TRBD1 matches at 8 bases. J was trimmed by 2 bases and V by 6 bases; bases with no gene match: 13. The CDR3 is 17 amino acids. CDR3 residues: CASSRAPGGGLTDTQYF. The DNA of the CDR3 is TGTGCCAGCAGCAGAGCCCCAGGGGGCGGCCTCACAGATACGCAGTATTTT.

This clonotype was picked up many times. The CDR3 coding sequence is TGCAGCGCTAACAGGGCCTATGGCTACACCTTC. As protein: CSANRAYGYTF. This rearrangement joins TRBV29-1 to TRBJ1-2, with D possibly matching TRBD1 (6 bases). Germline loops: CDR1 SQVTM, CDR2 ANQGSEA. V shed 7 bases and J shed 4 bases, with 10 bases lying between them. This CDR3 is 11 amino acids long. Combining the CDR3 with reference TRBV29-1 and TRBJ1-2 gives the whole variable domain SAVISQKPSRDICQRGTSLTIQCQVDSQVTMMFWYRQQPGQSLTLIATANQGSEATYESGFVIDKFPISRPNLTFSTLTVSNMSPEDSSIYLCSANRAYGYTFGSGTRLTVV.

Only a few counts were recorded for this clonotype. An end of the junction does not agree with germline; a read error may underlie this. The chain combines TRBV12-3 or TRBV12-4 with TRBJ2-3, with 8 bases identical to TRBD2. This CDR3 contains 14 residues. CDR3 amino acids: CASREAGVTDTQYF. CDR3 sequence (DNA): TGCGCCAGCCGGGAAGCGGGAGTTACAGATACGCAGTATTTT.

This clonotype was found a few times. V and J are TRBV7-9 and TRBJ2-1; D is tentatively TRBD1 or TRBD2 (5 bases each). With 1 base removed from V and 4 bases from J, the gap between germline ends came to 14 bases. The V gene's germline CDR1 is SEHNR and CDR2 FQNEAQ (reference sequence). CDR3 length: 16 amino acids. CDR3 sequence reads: CASSLDGGPAYNEQFF. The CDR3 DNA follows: TGTGCCAGCAGCTTAGATGGGGGACCCGCTTACAATGAGCAGTTCTTC. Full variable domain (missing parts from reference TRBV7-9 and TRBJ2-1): DTGVSQNPRHKITKRGQNVTFRCDPISEHNRLYWYRQTLGQGPEFLTYFQNEAQLEKSRLLSDRFSAERPKGSFSTLEIQRTEQGDSAMYLCASSLDGGPAYNEQFFGPGTRLTVL.

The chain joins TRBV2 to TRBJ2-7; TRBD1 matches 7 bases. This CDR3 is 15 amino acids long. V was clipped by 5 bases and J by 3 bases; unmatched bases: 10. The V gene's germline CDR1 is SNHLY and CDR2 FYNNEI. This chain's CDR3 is CASSYPSGQDYEQYF. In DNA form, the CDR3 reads TGTGCCAGCAGTTATCCTTCTGGACAGGACTACGAGCAGTACTTC. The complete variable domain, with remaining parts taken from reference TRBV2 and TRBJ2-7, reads EPEVTQTPSHQVTQMGQEVILRCVPISNHLYFYWYRQILGQKVEFLVSFYNNEISEKSEIFDDQFSVERPDGSNFTLKIRSTKLEDSAMYFCASSYPSGQDYEQYFGPGTRLTVT.

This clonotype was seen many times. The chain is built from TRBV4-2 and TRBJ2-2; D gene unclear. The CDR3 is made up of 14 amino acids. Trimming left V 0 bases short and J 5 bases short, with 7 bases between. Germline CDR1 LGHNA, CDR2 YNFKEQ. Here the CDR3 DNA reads TGTGCCAGCAGCCAAGAGCGGCGGACCGGGGAGCTGTTTTTT. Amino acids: CASSQERRTGELFF.

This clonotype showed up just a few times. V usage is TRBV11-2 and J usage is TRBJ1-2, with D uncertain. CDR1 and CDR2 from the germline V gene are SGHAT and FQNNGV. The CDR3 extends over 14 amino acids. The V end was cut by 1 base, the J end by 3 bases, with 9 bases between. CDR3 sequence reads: CASSLGSWDYGYTF. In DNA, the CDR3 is TGTGCCAGCAGCTTAGGTAGCTGGGACTATGGCTACACCTTC.

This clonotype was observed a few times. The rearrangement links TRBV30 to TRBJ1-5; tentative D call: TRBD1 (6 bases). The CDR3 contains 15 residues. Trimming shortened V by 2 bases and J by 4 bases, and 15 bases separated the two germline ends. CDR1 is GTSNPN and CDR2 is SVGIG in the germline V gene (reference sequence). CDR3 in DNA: TGTGCCTGGAGTATGGTAAGGGGGAGTAATCAGCCCCAGCATTTT. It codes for CAWSMVRGSNQPQHF.

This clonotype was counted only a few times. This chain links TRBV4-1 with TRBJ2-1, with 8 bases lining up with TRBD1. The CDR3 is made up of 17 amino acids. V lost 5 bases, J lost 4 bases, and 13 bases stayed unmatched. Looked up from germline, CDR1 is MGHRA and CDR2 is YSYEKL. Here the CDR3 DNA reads TGCGCCAGCAGCATCCGAGGACCGGACAGGGAGTACAATGAGCAGTTCTTC. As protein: CASSIRGPDREYNEQFF.

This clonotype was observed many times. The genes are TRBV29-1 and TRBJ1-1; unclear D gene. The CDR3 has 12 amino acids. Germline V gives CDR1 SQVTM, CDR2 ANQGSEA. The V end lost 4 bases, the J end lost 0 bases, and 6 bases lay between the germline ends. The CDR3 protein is CSVAAVNTEAFF. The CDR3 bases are TGCAGCGTTGCCGCAGTGAACACTGAAGCTTTCTTT.

The CDR3: CSARDLAPYREEDGYTF. The CDR3 nucleotides are TGCAGTGCTAGAGATTTAGCCCCGTACAGGGAGGAGGATGGCTACACCTTC. The chain couples TRBV20-1 to TRBJ1-2; maybe TRBD1 (6 bases). The CDR3 length is 17 residues. Looked up from germline, CDR1 is DFQATT and CDR2 is SNEGSKA (reference sequence). V shed 0 bases and J shed 6 bases, with 23 bases lying between them.